Below are 22 T cell receptor beta chains sequenced from a single sample in a study of blood T cell repertoires in COVID-19 (TCRdb year 2020). The library was built by means of the immunoSEQ multiplex PCR assay. TCRdb provides this immuneACCESS table in a form limited to in-frame rearrangements. Some clones are lacking; in checked studies, under half of them reflect an unresolved V gene, and why the rest are absent is not known. The sample table lists about 45,000 clones, around 90% of them with a count of one. The ten largest clones capture more than 20% of the sample. The specimen was peripheral blood. These receptors were collected from an elderly woman in a cohort sampled during active or convalescent COVID-19.

The rearrangement links TRBV5-4 to TRBJ1-4, with 7 bases lining up with TRBD1. V dropped 1 base and J dropped 11; count of bases not matched to a gene: 11. Germline values: CDR1 SGHNT, CDR2 YYREEE (reference sequence). The CDR3 is 15 amino acids. Here the CDR3 reads CASSLFGTERRKLFF. CDR3 coding DNA: TGTGCCAGCAGCTTGTTCGGGACAGAGAGGAGGAAACTGTTTTTT.

The J gene is TRBJ2-5, the V gene TRBV9; TRBD2 is a possible D gene (5 bases). The CDR3 is 15 residues long. V was cut by 2 bases and J by 4 bases, with 15 bases left in between. Germline V gene lookup returns CDR1 SGDLS and CDR2 YYNGEE. The CDR3 sequence is CASSVLGDKGETQYF. CDR3 sequence (DNA): TGTGCCAGCAGCGTCCTCGGGGATAAAGGAGAGACCCAGTACTTC.

Only one count was recorded for this clone. V and J are TRBV10-1 and TRBJ1-1, with D perhaps TRBD1 (5 bases). Trimming shortened V by 5 bases and J by 0 bases, and 7 bases separated the two germline ends. Germline-derived CDR1 and CDR2 are WNHNN and SYGVQD (reference sequence). CDR3 length: 13 amino acids. The CDR3 here is CASSTQVNTEAFF. CDR3 nucleotides: TGCGCCAGCAGTACACAGGTGAACACTGAAGCTTTCTTT.

The chain joins TRBV6-1 to TRBJ2-5; the match to TRBD2 covers 9 bases. Germline V gives CDR1 MNHNS, CDR2 SASEGT. This CDR3 is built from 17 residues. V lost 1 base, J lost 3 bases, and 9 bases stayed unmatched. The chain's CDR3 is CASSEVVASGMEETQYF. As DNA, the CDR3 is TGTGCCAGCAGTGAAGTAGTGGCTAGCGGGATGGAAGAGACCCAGTACTTC.

The chain carries TRBV13 and TRBJ2-5, with TRBD2 identical over 13 bases. This CDR3 comprises 16 residues. Trimming at V came to 3 bases and at J to 5 bases, leaving 6 bases not matched to a gene. Germline V gene lookup returns CDR1 PRHDT and CDR2 FYEKMQ (reference sequence). CDR3 sequence reads: CASSFRLAGGWETQYF. Here the CDR3 DNA reads TGTGCCAGCAGCTTCAGACTAGCGGGGGGCTGGGAGACCCAGTACTTC.

This chain links TRBV5-1 with TRBJ2-3, with no clear D. The CDR3 totals 15 residues. V was pared by 0 bases and J by 4 bases, with 12 bases between. The germline V gene encodes CDR1 SGHRS and CDR2 YFSETQ. The CDR3 nucleotides are TGCGCCAGCAGCTTGGGACGGCGGAACCCAGATACGCAGTATTTT. It yields the protein CASSLGRRNPDTQYF.

The gene calls are TRBV5-4 and TRBJ1-5; D is uncertain. The ends were cut back, 3 bases at V and 5 bases at J, with 12 bases in the middle. Germline CDR1 reads SGHNT; CDR2 reads YYREEE (reference sequence). This CDR3 has 14 residues. CDR3 amino acids: CASSSEPAHQPQHF. The CDR3 DNA reads TGTGCCAGCAGCTCGGAGCCTGCCCATCAGCCCCAGCATTTT.

The chain is built from TRBV7-9 and TRBJ1-1, with no clear D. This CDR3 contains 13 residues. Per the germline V gene, CDR1 is SEHNR and CDR2 is FQNEAQ (reference sequence). V lost 8 bases to trimming and J lost 5 bases, with 15 bases between them. CDR3 sequence reads: CASCKEACTEAFF. DNA for the CDR3: TGTGCCAGCTGCAAGGAGGCTTGTACTGAAGCTTTCTTT.

J is TRBJ2-7 and V is TRBV11-2; 13 bases are a match to TRBD2. The CDR3 extends over 16 amino acids. CDR1 is SGHAT and CDR2 is FQNNGV in the germline V gene. With V trimmed by 5 bases and J by 0 bases, 4 bases remained unmatched. CDR3 amino acids: CASSQRTSGSSYEQYF. In nucleotides, the CDR3 is TGTGCCAGCAGCCAACGGACTAGCGGGAGCTCCTACGAGCAGTACTTC.

The rearrangement uses TRBV9 and TRBJ2-3; 10 bases fit TRBD2. The V segment lost 2 bases and the J segment 6 bases; nucleotides outside the gene matches: 6. The CDR3 has 15 residues. From germline, CDR1 is SGDLS and CDR2 YYNGEE. CDR3 DNA: TGTGCCAGCAGCGTTTCTAGCGGGAGTTTGGATACGCAGTATTTT. As protein: CASSVSSGSLDTQYF. Complete variable domain (other parts from reference TRBV9 and TRBJ2-3): DSGVTQTPKHLITATGQRVTLRCSPRSGDLSVYWYQQSLDQGLQFLIQYYNGEERAKGNILERFSAQQFPDLHSELNLSSLELGDSALYFCASSVSSGSLDTQYFGPGTRLTVL.

This clone was picked up a small number of times. V and J are TRBV10-1 and TRBJ1-1; no clear D gene. The germline V and J ends were trimmed by 7 bases and 10 bases, with 13 bases remaining between them. The CDR3 has 11 residues. The germline V gene has CDR1 WNHNN and CDR2 SYGVQD (reference sequence). CDR3 DNA sequence: TGCGCCAGCACCAGGTCAATGGGAGCTTTCTTT. This sequence encodes CASTRSMGAFF.

This chain links TRBV4-3 with TRBJ1-1; D is perhaps TRBD1 (6 bases). The CDR3 contains 14 residues. V was clipped by 2 bases and J by 5 bases, with 12 bases between them. CDR1 and CDR2 from the germline V gene are LGHNA and YSLEER. CDR3 DNA sequence: TGCGCCAGCAGCCAATTCGTAGGGGGTACTGAAGCTTTCTTT. As protein: CASSQFVGGTEAFF.

This clone was found a few times. The rearrangement links TRBV4-2 to TRBJ2-1, with a tentative D call TRBD2 (5 bases). Germline V gene sequence: CDR1 LGHNA, CDR2 YNFKEQ. The CDR3 extends over 16 amino acids. V was pared by 1 base and J by 2 bases, with 12 bases between. The CDR3 DNA reads as TGTGCCAGCAGCCAAGCAAGAAGCGGTCCCTACAATGAGCAGTTCTTC. Protein product: CASSQARSGPYNEQFF.

This chain uses TRBV24-1 with TRBJ1-1; no clear D gene. V gave up 5 bases and J gave up 7 bases, with 7 bases separating them. The CDR3 is made up of 11 amino acids. In germline, CDR1 is KGHDR, CDR2 SFDVKD. CDR3 in amino acids: CATSGGGEAFF. The CDR3 DNA is TGTGCCACCAGTGGGGGAGGTGAAGCTTTCTTT.

This sequence joins TRBV10-3 and TRBJ1-1; the match to TRBD1 covers 7 bases. This CDR3 region has 15 residues. Unmatched junction bases numbered 10, after V lost 2 bases and J lost 7 bases. Germline V gene data show CDR1 as ENHRY and CDR2 as SYGVKD. The DNA for the CDR3 is TGTGCCATCAGTGAGGAGGGGTCAGGGGGTTATGAAGCTTTCTTT. This codes for CAISEEGSGGYEAFF.

This chain uses TRBV5-5 with TRBJ1-2; D perhaps matches TRBD1 (5 bases). The CDR3 is made up of 15 amino acids. The V gene lost 5 bases and the J gene lost 4 bases, with 18 bases spanning the gap. The V gene's germline CDR1 is SGHKS and CDR2 YYEKEE (reference sequence). In nucleotides, the CDR3 is TGTGCCAGCAGTTACCCGGGGGAGAGGGGCTATGGCTACACCTTC. It specifies CASSYPGERGYGYTF.

The table lists this clone with a few counts. This chain uses TRBV5-4 with TRBJ1-3; TRBD1 agrees at 8 bases. Trimming removed 4 bases from V and 3 bases from J; junction bases left unmatched: 3. CDR3 size: 14 residues. Germline CDR1 is SGHNT and CDR2 is YYREEE (reference sequence). Written as DNA, the CDR3 is TGTGCCAGCAGCCTGACAGGGGTTGGAAACACCATATATTTT. Amino acids: CASSLTGVGNTIYF.

The J gene is TRBJ2-1, the V gene TRBV5-4, with 8 bases matching TRBD1. The V gene's germline CDR1 is SGHNT and CDR2 YYREEE (reference sequence). After removal of 2 bases from V and 9 bases from J, the junction contained 4 bases not matched to a gene. CDR3 length equals 13 residues. The CDR3 bases are TGTGCCAGCAGCTTAAAACAGGGGGGTGAGCAGTTCTTC. Translated: CASSLKQGGEQFF.

V usage is TRBV10-1 and J usage is TRBJ2-5; D unresolved. The CDR3 runs to 13 residues. Looked up from germline, CDR1 is WNHNN and CDR2 is SYGVQD (reference sequence). V was pared by 2 bases and J by 0 bases, with 4 bases between. In DNA form, the CDR3 reads TGCGCCAGCAGTGAGACTAACCAAGAGACCCAGTACTTC. It translates to CASSETNQETQYF.

The rearrangement joins TRBV5-1 to TRBJ1-4, with TRBD1 matching over 7 bases. The CDR3 totals 14 residues. With V trimmed by 1 base and J by 5 bases, 2 bases remained unmatched. In germline, CDR1 is SGHRS, CDR2 YFSETQ. The CDR3 DNA reads TGCGCCAGCAGCTTGACAGGGGCAAATGAAAAACTGTTTTTT. It encodes CASSLTGANEKLFF.

The J gene is TRBJ2-5, the V gene TRBV7-2; the match to TRBD1 covers 9 bases. The trim removed 5 bases at V and 4 bases at J, leaving 17 bases unmatched. Looked up from germline, CDR1 is SGHTA and CDR2 is FQGNSA. This CDR3 is 18 amino acids long. The CDR3 DNA reads as TGTGCCAGCAGCCCGGCCGGGACAGGGTACGTTGTGTCAGAGACCCAGTACTTC. Amino acids: CASSPAGTGYVVSETQYF.

The DNA of the CDR3 is TGTGCCAGCAGCCTCCCCTCTGATACGCAGTATTTT. Translating gives CASSLPSDTQYF. The V call is TRBV12-3 or TRBV12-4, the J call TRBJ2-3; D not certain. This CDR3 region has 12 residues. V dropped 6 bases and J dropped 6 bases, with 10 bases sitting between them.